Each of the 27 T cell receptor beta chains below was sequenced from the same sample in a study of T cells after yellow fever vaccination. MiXCR, run by TCRdb on the 5' RACE reads, gives a single entry per CDR3 protein. The table shows about 400,000 distinct CDR3 sequences, with 6.2% occurring only once. The sample was PBMCs, taken 5 days after the yellow fever booster vaccination. The receptors were sampled from a man under 40 who received the YFV17D yellow fever vaccine.

This clonotype occurred a few times. CDR3 DNA: TGTGCCAGCAGCTTATCAGCGGGAGGGATCGGCGAGCAGTACTTC. Translated: CASSLSAGGIGEQYF. The chain recombines TRBV7-9 with TRBJ2-7; 10 bases align to TRBD2. This CDR3 contains 15 residues. J was trimmed by 6 bases and V by 2 bases; bases with no gene match: 7. Germline V gene sequence: CDR1 SEHNR, CDR2 FQNEAQ (reference sequence).

The chain employs TRBV7-2 and TRBJ1-6; 7 bases line up with TRBD1. Losses at the gene ends were 5 bases for V and 8 bases for J; bases not matched to a gene: 6. The CDR3 extends over 14 amino acids. Looked up from germline, CDR1 is SGHTA and CDR2 is FQGNSA. The DNA for the CDR3 is TGTGCCAGCAGCGTACAGGGGATAGATTCACCCCTCCACTTT. This translates into CASSVQGIDSPLHF.

This clonotype was detected a few times. The genes are TRBV2 and TRBJ2-3; the match to TRBD2 covers 7 bases. Germline V gene sequence: CDR1 SNHLY, CDR2 FYNNEI. This CDR3 is built from 16 residues. J was trimmed by 5 bases and V by 5 bases; bases with no gene match: 13. CDR3 in DNA: TGTGCCAGCAGTTATATACTAAGCCGGGGGGAAGATACGCAGTATTTT. Amino acid sequence: CASSYILSRGEDTQYF.

This clonotype was seen more than once but under ten times. This chain links TRBV7-3 with TRBJ1-1, with 7 positions matching TRBD1. With V trimmed by 2 bases and J by 3 bases, 3 bases remained unmatched. Germline CDR1 and CDR2: SGHTA and FQGTGA. CDR3 size: 14 residues. The CDR3 is CASSLEGAYTEAFF. The CDR3 bases are TGTGCCAGCAGCTTAGAGGGGGCATACACTGAAGCTTTCTTT.

The gene calls are TRBV21-1 and TRBJ1-5; no DNA check was done on the table's D call, TRBD1. TRBV21-1 is a known pseudogene. The CDR3 totals 18 residues. CDR3 amino acids: CPSSKRHRDRVYFQPQHF. In nucleotides, the CDR3 is TGTCCCAGCAGCAAAAGGCACCGGGACAGGGTATATTTCCAGCCCCAGCATTTT.

At least ten counts were recorded for this clonotype. V usage is TRBV12-3 or TRBV12-4 and J usage is TRBJ1-3; TRBD1 might be the D (5 bases). This CDR3 is 14 amino acids long. V was trimmed by 4 bases and J by 1 base, leaving 8 bases between them. Here the CDR3 reads CASSSSGSGNTIYF. For the CDR3, the DNA is TGTGCCAGCAGTTCCTCAGGGTCTGGAAACACCATATATTTT.

The chain recombines TRBV29-1 with TRBJ2-7; tentatively, D is TRBD1 (5 bases). Germline V gives CDR1 SQVTM, CDR2 ANQGSEA. The CDR3 extends over 14 amino acids. The V gene lost 0 bases and the J gene lost 6 bases, with 15 bases spanning the gap. The CDR3 reads CSVEESTGFVEQYF. CDR3 DNA sequence: TGCAGCGTTGAAGAGAGTACAGGATTCGTCGAGCAGTACTTC.

This clonotype showed up just a few times. The chain employs TRBV12-3 or TRBV12-4 and TRBJ1-2; perhaps TRBD1 as D (5 bases). Trimming shortened V by 11 bases and J by 7 bases, and 17 bases separated the two germline ends. The CDR3 loop spans 12 amino acids. The CDR3 is CAGIRGGGGYTF. In DNA form, the CDR3 reads TGTGCCGGTATCCGGGGCGGCGGTGGCTACACCTTC.

This clonotype occurred a few times. J is TRBJ1-1 and V is TRBV30, with a tentative D call TRBD1 (5 bases). The CDR3 consists of 14 residues. The V gene's germline CDR1 is GTSNPN and CDR2 SVGIG (reference sequence). V was trimmed by 1 base and J by 0 bases, leaving 9 bases between them. CDR3 amino acids: CAWSGRALNTEAFF. CDR3 nucleotide sequence: TGTGCCTGGAGTGGCAGGGCCCTGAACACTGAAGCTTTCTTT.

This clonotype was detected many times. CDR3 sequence reads: CASLAGQGSYNEQFF. DNA for the CDR3: TGCGCCAGCTTAGCCGGACAGGGCTCCTACAATGAGCAGTTCTTC. The chain is built from TRBV5-1 and TRBJ2-1; 8 nucleotides line up with TRBD1. The CDR3 sequence is 15 residues long. V lost 7 bases and J lost 0; bases outside the gene matches: 6. Germline CDR1 reads SGHRS; CDR2 reads YFSETQ.

A few counts support this clonotype. The chain is built from TRBV7-9 and TRBJ2-5; D is unresolved. The germline gives CDR1 SEHNR, CDR2 FQNEAQ (reference sequence). Trimming left V 2 bases short and J 2 bases short, with 12 bases between. This CDR3 has 15 amino acids. Written as DNA, the CDR3 is TGTGCCAGCAGCTTATTTGTGTCAGAACAAGAGACCCAGTACTTC. It codes for CASSLFVSEQETQYF.

The chain carries TRBV10-3 and TRBJ2-3; 7 bases match TRBD2. V shed 8 bases and J 5 bases; nucleotides not matched to a gene: 7. The CDR3 extends over 13 amino acids. Germline V lookup: CDR1 ENHRY, CDR2 SYGVKD. CDR3 in amino acids: CAIGEASGDTQYF. CDR3 sequence (DNA): TGTGCCATCGGGGAAGCTAGCGGAGATACGCAGTATTTT.

This clonotype was counted a few times. The chain is built from TRBV5-1 and TRBJ1-1; tentative D call: TRBD1 (5 bases). Germline CDR1 is SGHRS and CDR2 is YFSETQ. The CDR3 runs to 17 residues. Trimming took 0 bases from V and 1 from J, leaving 16 bases between them. Written as DNA, the CDR3 is TGCGCCAGCAGCTTGGTCCAGGGAAAAGTAAAGAACACTGAAGCTTTCTTT. As protein: CASSLVQGKVKNTEAFF.

This clonotype appeared many times. This sequence joins TRBV7-2 and TRBJ2-5; D remains ambiguous. Trimming shortened V by 0 bases and J by 4 bases, and 9 bases separated the two germline ends. Germline CDR1 and CDR2: SGHTA and FQGNSA. CDR3 length: 14 residues. The chain's CDR3 is CASSLASGLETQYF. CDR3 DNA: TGTGCCAGCAGCTTAGCTTCCGGGCTAGAGACCCAGTACTTC. Together with reference TRBV7-2 and TRBJ2-5, the CDR3 gives the full variable domain: GAGVSQSPSNKVTEKGKDVELRCDPISGHTALYWYRQSLGQGLEFLIYFQGNSAPDKSGLPSDRFSAERTGGSVSTLTIQRTQQEDSAVYLCASSLASGLETQYFGPGTRLLVL.

The rearrangement joins TRBV7-8 to TRBJ2-3, with 7 bases matching TRBD2. Germline lookup yields CDR1 SGHVS and CDR2 FQNEAQ. Germline trimming cut 1 base from V and 5 bases from J; bases unmatched to any gene: 6. The CDR3 is 15 residues long. The CDR3 spells CASSLELREIDTQYF. The CDR3 DNA sequence: TGTGCCAGCAGCTTAGAGTTGCGGGAGATAGATACGCAGTATTTT. Using reference TRBV7-8 and TRBJ2-3 for the parts outside the CDR3, the full variable domain is GAGVSQSPRYKVAKRGQDVALRCDPISGHVSLFWYQQALGQGPEFLTYFQNEAQLDKSGLPSDRFFAERPEGSVSTLKIQRTQQEDSAVYLCASSLELREIDTQYFGPGTRLTVL.

This clonotype was seen a handful of times. The chain uses TRBV7-2 and TRBJ1-1; maybe TRBD1 (5 bases). The CDR3 runs to 15 residues. Germline loops: CDR1 SGHTA, CDR2 FQGNSA. Between the trimmed V and J ends, which lost 3 bases and 0 bases, there was a span of 11 bases. CDR3 amino acids: CASSLFGGMNTEAFF. DNA for the CDR3: TGTGCCAGCAGCTTGTTTGGGGGGATGAACACTGAAGCTTTCTTT.

This clonotype was counted ten times or more. DNA for the CDR3: TGTGCCAGCAGCAGCAGGACGCCTAGGCATGGCTACACCTTC. Amino acids: CASSSRTPRHGYTF. The chain recombines TRBV7-2 with TRBJ1-2; unclear D gene. Germline V CDR1 and CDR2: SGHTA, FQGNSA. V was shortened by 5 bases and J by 6 bases, with 16 bases between the two germline ends. CDR3 size: 14 residues.

There are many counts of this clonotype. The chain combines TRBV20-1 with TRBJ1-3, with 8 bases aligning to TRBD1. The CDR3 consists of 15 residues. V trimming: 8 bases; J trimming: 2 bases; junction bases outside the gene matches: 11. Germline lookup yields CDR1 DFQATT and CDR2 SNEGSKA (reference sequence). The CDR3 loop reads CSPTKTGDAGNTIYF. Written as DNA, the CDR3 is TGCAGTCCAACTAAGACAGGGGATGCTGGAAACACCATATATTTT.

This clonotype was counted only a few times. V is TRBV5-1 and J is TRBJ1-1; perhaps TRBD1 as D (6 bases). The germline V gene has CDR1 SGHRS and CDR2 YFSETQ. Trimming left V 4 bases short and J 5 bases short, with 18 bases between. The CDR3 consists of 15 residues. This CDR3 reads CASSPRGLGGTEAFF. The CDR3 coding sequence is TGCGCCAGCAGCCCCCGGGGGCTAGGGGGGACTGAAGCTTTCTTT.

The V gene is TRBV12-3 or TRBV12-4, the J gene TRBJ2-2; the match to TRBD2 covers 12 bases. This CDR3 comprises 16 residues. Trimming removed 7 bases from V and 1 base from J; junction bases left unmatched: 4. The CDR3 loop reads CASIKGLAGNTGELFF. For the CDR3, the DNA is TGTGCCAGCATTAAGGGACTAGCGGGGAACACCGGGGAGCTGTTTTTT.

The sample holds a few counts of this clonotype. The genes are TRBV12-3 or TRBV12-4 and TRBJ1-5; 11 bases fit TRBD1. CDR3 length equals 14 residues. Losses at the gene ends were 5 bases for V and 6 bases for J; bases not matched to a gene: 3. This chain's CDR3 is CASSRTGGSQPQHF. The CDR3 bases are TGTGCCAGCAGTAGGACAGGGGGCTCTCAGCCCCAGCATTTT.

This clonotype was counted at least ten times. The chain links TRBV5-1 to TRBJ2-3, with a possible D match to TRBD2 (6 bases). Germline-derived CDR1 and CDR2 are SGHRS and YFSETQ. V lost 0 bases to trimming and J lost 0 bases, with 11 bases between them. CDR3 length: 16 amino acids. The CDR3 DNA is TGCGCCAGCAGCTTGGGTAGCGGAGGGAGCACAGATACGCAGTATTTT. Its translation: CASSLGSGGSTDTQYF.

The J gene is TRBJ2-1, the V gene TRBV9; a weak D match, TRBD2 (6 bases). From germline, CDR1 is SGDLS and CDR2 YYNGEE. This CDR3 region has 15 residues. V lost 0 bases to trimming and J lost 10 bases, with 17 bases between them. CDR3 nucleotide sequence: TGTGCCAGCAGCGTAGACGGCTCCATAGGGAGGGAGCAGTTCTTC. Residues: CASSVDGSIGREQFF.

This clonotype was detected only a few times. CDR3 in DNA: TGTGCCAGCAGTTTACCCGGAAGGGATGAGCAGTTCTTC. Residues: CASSLPGRDEQFF. The V and J genes are TRBV28 and TRBJ2-1; D not certain. V was pared by 2 bases and J by 8 bases, with 10 bases between. The CDR3 covers 13 residues. CDR1 is MDHEN and CDR2 is SYDVKM in the germline V gene.

This clonotype was found once. Since a much larger clone is just one base distant, this may be a read error. The chain uses TRBV15 and TRBJ2-1, with D unclear. The CDR3 is made up of 17 amino acids. Germline CDR1 and CDR2: LNHNV and YYDKDF (reference sequence). CDR3 loop: CATSKRIVRSSYNKQFF. CDR3 bases: TGTGCCACCAGCAAAAGAATCGTGCGGAGCTCCTACAATAAGCAGTTCTTC.

The chain is built from TRBV11-2 and TRBJ1-2, with TRBD1 matching 7 bases. The germline V gene encodes CDR1 SGHAT and CDR2 FQNNGV. The V and J ends lost 1 base and 6 bases, in that order; junction bases with no gene match: 5. The CDR3 consists of 14 residues. The CDR3 bases are TGTGCCAGCAGCTTAGTTCCAGGGGGAGATGGCTACACCTTC. Translation: CASSLVPGGDGYTF.

This clonotype turned up a few times. This sequence joins TRBV20-1 and TRBJ2-7; 8 nucleotides align to TRBD2. CDR3 length: 16 residues. Trimming at V came to 1 base and at J to 4 bases, leaving 12 bases not matched to a gene. Germline V gene data show CDR1 as DFQATT and CDR2 as SNEGSKA (reference sequence). The CDR3 DNA follows: TGCAGTGCTAGAGGAAGTGGGCGGGAGGCAGGTTACGAGCAGTACTTC. This encodes CSARGSGREAGYEQYF.